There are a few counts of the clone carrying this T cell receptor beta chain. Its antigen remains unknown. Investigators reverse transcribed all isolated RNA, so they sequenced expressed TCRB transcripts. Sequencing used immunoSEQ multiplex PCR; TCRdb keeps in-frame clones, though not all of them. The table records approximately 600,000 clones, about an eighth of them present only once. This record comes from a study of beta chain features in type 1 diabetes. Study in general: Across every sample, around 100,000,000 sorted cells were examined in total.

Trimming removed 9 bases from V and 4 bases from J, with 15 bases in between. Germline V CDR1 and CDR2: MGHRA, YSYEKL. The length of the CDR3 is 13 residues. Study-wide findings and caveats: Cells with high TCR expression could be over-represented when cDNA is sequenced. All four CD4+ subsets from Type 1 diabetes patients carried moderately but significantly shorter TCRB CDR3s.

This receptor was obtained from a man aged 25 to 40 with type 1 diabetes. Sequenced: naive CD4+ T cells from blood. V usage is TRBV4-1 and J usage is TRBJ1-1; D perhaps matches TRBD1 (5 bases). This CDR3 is CASAKGVGTEAFF. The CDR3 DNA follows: TGCGCCAGTGCGAAAGGGGTGGGCACTGAAGCTTTCTTT.